A single sample is the source of the 28 T cell receptor beta chains below, sequenced in a study of shared clonotypes between healthy human individuals. Profiling relied on immunoSEQ multiplex PCR, and the TCRdb table lists in-frame clones only, not all of them. The table lists about 1.1 million clones, approximately 75% of them singletons. Material: memory CD4+ T cells from PBMCs. Stated subset: CD45RA-negative fraction. These receptor sequences come from a man younger than 35 in good health. Some clones in this sample may be carry-over from other donors' samples.

This clone was seen only a few times. The chain links TRBV11-2 to TRBJ1-3; no definite D call. Trimming left V 5 bases short and J 0 bases short, with 17 bases between. CDR1 SGHAT and CDR2 FQNNGV come from the germline V gene. The CDR3 covers 17 residues. CDR3 nucleotide sequence: TGTGCCAGCAGCCTCCGGCCGGGGAGGATCTCTGGAAACACCATATATTTT. Translation gives CASSLRPGRISGNTIYF.

The gene calls are TRBV28 and TRBJ1-5; D uncertain. The CDR3 spans 16 residues. Germline V gives CDR1 MDHEN, CDR2 SYDVKM. V shed 5 bases and J shed 4 bases, with 18 bases lying between them. CDR3 DNA sequence: TGTGCCAGCAGTCCCGATTTTGGACGGATTAATCAGCCCCAGCATTTT. This encodes CASSPDFGRINQPQHF.

The gene calls are TRBV4-2 and TRBJ2-7; possibly TRBD2 for D (5 bases). The CDR3 sequence is 14 residues long. Trimming removed 4 bases from V and 6 bases from J, with 16 bases in between. Germline V gives CDR1 LGHNA, CDR2 YNFKEQ. DNA for the CDR3: TGTGCCAGCAGCCCTGGACTGGAAACGTCCGAGCAGTACTTC. Translation gives CASSPGLETSEQYF.

The CDR3 coding sequence is TGCAGCGTGTTACGGACCGAAGAGACCCAGTACTTC. This codes for CSVLRTEETQYF. V is TRBV29-1 and J is TRBJ2-5, with D unclear. The CDR3 runs to 12 residues. Per the germline V gene, CDR1 is SQVTM and CDR2 is ANQGSEA. Deletions cut 6 bases from V and 3 bases from J, with 11 bases between.

The rearrangement joins TRBV10-2 to TRBJ1-1; D is unresolved. The CDR3 is 11 residues long. Germline V gives CDR1 WSHSY, CDR2 SAAADI. V was trimmed by 0 bases and J by 11 bases, leaving 7 bases between them. CDR3 sequence (DNA): TGCGCCAGCAGTGAGTCGGCAAGTGCTTTCTTT. As protein: CASSESASAFF.

As regards this clone: Mismatch with germline at one junction end may stem from a read error. The genes are TRBV18 and TRBJ2-2; maybe TRBD2 (5 bases). The CDR3 totals 15 residues. Looked up from germline, CDR1 is KGHSH and CDR2 is LQKENI. The CDR3 sequence is CASSPPRGNAGELFF. The DNA of the CDR3 is TGTGCCAGCTCACCCCCGCGAGGGAACGCCGGGGAGCTGTTTTTT.

CDR3 bases: TGCGCCAGCAGCCAAGTCGGGGGGGACCCCTATAATTCACCCCTCCACTTT. As protein: CASSQVGGDPYNSPLHF. V usage is TRBV4-3 and J usage is TRBJ1-6; maybe TRBD1 (5 bases). The CDR3 sequence is 17 residues long. CDR1 LGHNA and CDR2 YSLEER come from the germline V gene. V shed 1 base and J shed 2 bases, with 12 bases lying between them.

The CDR3 is CASSVRSGSGEQYF. For the CDR3, the DNA is TGTGCCAGCAGCGTGAGGAGCGGGAGCGGAGAGCAGTACTTC. The chain carries TRBV9 and TRBJ2-7, with 8 bases lining up with TRBD2. Germline CDR1 and CDR2: SGDLS and YYNGEE. The CDR3 length is 14 residues. V shed 2 bases and J 7 bases; nucleotides not matched to a gene: 8. Based on the CDR3 plus reference TRBV9 and TRBJ2-7, the full variable domain is DSGVTQTPKHLITATGQRVTLRCSPRSGDLSVYWYQQSLDQGLQFLIQYYNGEERAKGNILERFSAQQFPDLHSELNLSSLELGDSALYFCASSVRSGSGEQYFGPGTRLTVT.

Only a few counts were recorded for this clone. The V and J genes are TRBV28 and TRBJ1-1; D not certain. In germline, CDR1 is MDHEN, CDR2 SYDVKM. The CDR3 is 11 amino acids. V lost 10 bases and J lost 8, with 14 bases in between. In DNA, the CDR3 is TGTGCCACTTCCAGGTCGGCAGAAGCTTTCTTT. Translating gives CATSRSAEAFF.

The rearrangement joins TRBV5-1 to TRBJ2-1; D perhaps matches TRBD2 (5 bases). Germline CDR1 reads SGHRS; CDR2 reads YFSETQ. The CDR3 runs 16 residues. Between the trimmed V and J ends, which lost 0 bases and 5 bases, there was a span of 15 bases. The CDR3 loop is CASSLVSSLFNNEQFF. CDR3 in DNA: TGCGCCAGCAGCTTGGTCTCTAGCCTTTTCAACAATGAGCAGTTCTTC.

The chain couples TRBV5-6 to TRBJ1-1, with 11 bases identical to TRBD1. The CDR3 spans 17 residues. Germline assignment: CDR1 SGHDT and CDR2 YYEEEE. The J segment lost 5 bases and the V segment lost 4 bases, leaving 13 bases of the junction unmatched. CDR3 nucleotides: TGTGCCAGCAGCCTTGGGACAGGGGGACCGAGAGGGACTGAAGCTTTCTTT. This gives the protein CASSLGTGGPRGTEAFF.

The chain carries TRBV2 and TRBJ1-5; the D is unclear. Looked up from germline, CDR1 is SNHLY and CDR2 is FYNNEI. V was cut by 5 bases and J by 2 bases, with 13 bases left in between. This CDR3 has 15 amino acids. This CDR3 reads CASSLTWGGNQPQHF. The CDR3 coding sequence is TGTGCCAGCAGTTTGACATGGGGAGGCAATCAGCCCCAGCATTTT. Combining the CDR3 with reference TRBV2 and TRBJ1-5 gives the whole variable domain EPEVTQTPSHQVTQMGQEVILRCVPISNHLYFYWYRQILGQKVEFLVSFYNNEISEKSEIFDDQFSVERPDGSNFTLKIRSTKLEDSAMYFCASSLTWGGNQPQHFGDGTRLSIL.

The CDR3 bases are TGTGCCAGCAGCTCTGAACCGGGAGCCGAGACCCAGTACTTC. It is translated as CASSSEPGAETQYF. The chain carries TRBV7-7 and TRBJ2-5; weak D call: TRBD2 (6 bases). This CDR3 comprises 14 residues. Germline assignment: CDR1 SSHAT and CDR2 FNYEAQ (reference sequence). V gave up 4 bases and J gave up 5 bases, with 14 bases separating them.

A note on this clone: At the DNA level, this CDR3 is encoded by other sequences in the same sample as well. The V gene is TRBV20-1, the J gene TRBJ2-5; D might be TRBD1 (5 bases). Germline V CDR1 and CDR2: DFQATT, SNEGSKA (reference sequence). This CDR3 contains 11 residues. V was shortened by 2 bases and J by 5 bases, with 6 bases between the two germline ends. The CDR3 reads CSARRGETQYF. CDR3 coding DNA: TGCAGTGCTAGAAGGGGTGAGACCCAGTACTTC.

This chain connects TRBV4-1 to TRBJ2-7; D remains unclear. V was trimmed by 1 base and J by 0 bases, leaving 7 bases between them. The germline V gene has CDR1 MGHRA and CDR2 YSYEKL. The CDR3 loop spans 14 amino acids. The chain's CDR3 is CASSQGPNSYEQYF. CDR3 sequence (DNA): TGCGCCAGCAGCCAAGGCCCAAACTCCTACGAGCAGTACTTC.

This clone was found a few times. The genes are TRBV19 and TRBJ1-4; the D is unclear. The V gene lost 7 bases and the J gene lost 5 bases, with 5 bases spanning the gap. CDR1 is LNHDA and CDR2 is SQIVND in the germline V gene (reference sequence). The CDR3 spans 11 residues. The DNA of the CDR3 is TGTGCCAGTAACAAGAATGAAAAACTGTTTTTT. It translates to CASNKNEKLFF.

This chain links TRBV5-1 with TRBJ1-2; D is undetermined. The V and J ends lost 1 base and 5 bases respectively, with 24 bases between them. The CDR3 loop spans 18 amino acids. Germline-derived CDR1 and CDR2 are SGHRS and YFSETQ. The CDR3 spells CASSLHVRESQPVYGYTF. The CDR3, as DNA: TGCGCCAGCAGCTTGCACGTCCGGGAGTCTCAACCAGTTTATGGCTACACCTTC.

The chain employs TRBV5-1 and TRBJ2-7, with TRBD2 matching over 7 bases. Germline values: CDR1 SGHRS, CDR2 YFSETQ. Losses at the gene ends were 0 bases for V and 0 bases for J; bases not matched to a gene: 6. This CDR3 is 16 amino acids long. The CDR3 nucleotides are TGCGCCAGCAGCTTGGAAGGACGGACTAGCTCCTACGAGCAGTACTTC. It translates to CASSLEGRTSSYEQYF.

This rearrangement joins TRBV25-1 to TRBJ1-2, with TRBD1 matching 11 bases. V shed 5 bases and J 12 bases; nucleotides not matched to a gene: 5. This CDR3 has 12 amino acids. Germline CDR1 reads MGHDK; CDR2 reads SYGVNS. The CDR3 loop is CASSRTGGADTF. For the CDR3, the DNA is TGTGCCAGCAGTAGGACAGGGGGCGCAGACACCTTC.

Only a few counts were recorded for this clone. The J gene is TRBJ2-2, the V gene TRBV11-2; 9 bases match TRBD1. J lost 1 base, V lost 5 bases, and 5 bases had no gene match. Germline V CDR1 and CDR2: SGHAT, FQNNGV. This CDR3 has 16 amino acids. The CDR3 sequence is CASSPRDRVNTGELFF. The CDR3 nucleotides read TGTGCCAGCAGCCCCCGGGACAGGGTGAACACCGGGGAGCTGTTTTTT.

In its sample, this clone was seen a few times. The chain is built from TRBV7-9 and TRBJ1-2; maybe TRBD1 (6 bases). V lost 3 bases, J lost 8 bases, and 19 bases lay in between. CDR3 size: 15 residues. Per the germline V gene, CDR1 is SEHNR and CDR2 is FQNEAQ (reference sequence). The CDR3 bases are TGTGCCAGCAGCTTGCCCATGGGGGCAGGATTCGGCTACACCTTC. This translates into CASSLPMGAGFGYTF.

The chain couples TRBV18 to TRBJ1-2; 11 bases match TRBD1. The CDR3 consists of 15 residues. Germline V gives CDR1 KGHSH, CDR2 LQKENI. The ends lost 3 bases at V and 4 bases at J; junction bases unmatched: 4. CDR3 amino acids: CASSPGQGAGYGYTF. The CDR3 DNA follows: TGTGCCAGCTCACCTGGACAGGGGGCGGGCTATGGCTACACCTTC. The full variable domain, rest sourced from reference TRBV18 and TRBJ1-2, is NAGVMQNPRHLVRRRGQEARLRCSPMKGHSHVYWYRQLPEEGLKFMVYLQKENIIDESGMPKERFSAEFPKEGPSILRIQQVVRGDSAAYFCASSPGQGAGYGYTFGSGTRLTVV.

About this clone itself: Sequence at one end of the junction differs from germline and may be a read error. The chain combines TRBV5-4 with TRBJ2-3; D unresolved. The CDR3 extends over 12 amino acids. Looked up from germline, CDR1 is SGHNT and CDR2 is YYREEE (reference sequence). The CDR3 nucleotides read TGTGCCAGCAGCCTGAACACAGATACGCGGTATTTT. Its protein is CASSLNTDTRYF.

The chain carries TRBV5-1 and TRBJ1-1; D not certain. Germline CDR1 reads SGHRS; CDR2 reads YFSETQ. The CDR3 has 15 residues. V lost 0 bases and J 3 bases, leaving 12 bases between the germline ends. CDR3 residues: CASSLDPGKDTEAFF. The CDR3 DNA sequence: TGCGCCAGCAGCTTGGATCCGGGTAAGGACACTGAAGCTTTCTTT.

CDR3: CSLTPGQTSTDTQYF. In DNA, the CDR3 is TGCAGCCTGACCCCCGGACAGACTAGCACAGATACGCAGTATTTT. This sequence joins TRBV29-1 and TRBJ2-3; perhaps TRBD1 as D (6 bases). CDR1 SQVTM and CDR2 ANQGSEA come from the germline V gene. This CDR3 contains 15 residues. With 8 bases removed from V and 0 bases from J, the gap between germline ends came to 18 bases.

This clone was seen more than once but under ten times. This rearrangement joins TRBV11-2 to TRBJ1-3, with 7 bases that match TRBD1. The CDR3 contains 15 residues. Germline CDR1 SGHAT, CDR2 FQNNGV. The J segment lost 5 bases and the V segment lost 3 bases, leaving 7 bases of the junction unmatched. Written as DNA, the CDR3 is TGTGCCAGCAGCTTGTCTACGGGACAGAGAAACACCATATATTTT. Translation: CASSLSTGQRNTIYF.

V usage is TRBV10-1 and J usage is TRBJ1-4; no reliable D call. Germline V CDR1 and CDR2: WNHNN, SYGVQD (reference sequence). Trimming removed 3 bases at V and 10 bases at J, with 12 bases between. The CDR3 loop spans 13 amino acids. For the CDR3, the DNA is TGCGCCAGCAGTGAATGGGTTTCAGGAAAACTGTTTTTT. Translated: CASSEWVSGKLFF.

Here the CDR3 DNA reads TGTGCCAGCAGCATAAGTGTCCCTTCCTACAATGAGCAGTTCTTC. Translated: CASSISVPSYNEQFF. The chain is built from TRBV5-4 and TRBJ2-1, with D unclear. Between the trimmed V and J ends, which lost 4 bases and 1 base, there was a span of 12 bases. Germline V gives CDR1 SGHNT, CDR2 YYREEE (reference sequence). This CDR3 is built from 15 residues.